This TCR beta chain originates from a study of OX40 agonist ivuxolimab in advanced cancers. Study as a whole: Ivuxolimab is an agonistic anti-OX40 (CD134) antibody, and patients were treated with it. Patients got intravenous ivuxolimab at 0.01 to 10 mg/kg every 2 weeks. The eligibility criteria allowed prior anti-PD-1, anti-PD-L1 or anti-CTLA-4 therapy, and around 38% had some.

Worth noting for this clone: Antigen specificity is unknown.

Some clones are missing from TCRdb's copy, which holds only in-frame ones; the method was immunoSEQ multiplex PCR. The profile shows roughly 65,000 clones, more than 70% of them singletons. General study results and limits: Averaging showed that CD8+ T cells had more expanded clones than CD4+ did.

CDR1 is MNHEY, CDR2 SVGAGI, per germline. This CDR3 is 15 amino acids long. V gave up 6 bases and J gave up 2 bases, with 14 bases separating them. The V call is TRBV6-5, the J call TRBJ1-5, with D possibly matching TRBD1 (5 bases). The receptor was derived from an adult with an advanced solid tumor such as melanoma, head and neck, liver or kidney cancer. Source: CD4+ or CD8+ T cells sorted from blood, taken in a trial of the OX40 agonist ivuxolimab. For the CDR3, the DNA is TGTGCCAGCAGCCGAGGCGGGACGGGCAATCAGCCCCAGCATTTT. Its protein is CASSRGGTGNQPQHF.